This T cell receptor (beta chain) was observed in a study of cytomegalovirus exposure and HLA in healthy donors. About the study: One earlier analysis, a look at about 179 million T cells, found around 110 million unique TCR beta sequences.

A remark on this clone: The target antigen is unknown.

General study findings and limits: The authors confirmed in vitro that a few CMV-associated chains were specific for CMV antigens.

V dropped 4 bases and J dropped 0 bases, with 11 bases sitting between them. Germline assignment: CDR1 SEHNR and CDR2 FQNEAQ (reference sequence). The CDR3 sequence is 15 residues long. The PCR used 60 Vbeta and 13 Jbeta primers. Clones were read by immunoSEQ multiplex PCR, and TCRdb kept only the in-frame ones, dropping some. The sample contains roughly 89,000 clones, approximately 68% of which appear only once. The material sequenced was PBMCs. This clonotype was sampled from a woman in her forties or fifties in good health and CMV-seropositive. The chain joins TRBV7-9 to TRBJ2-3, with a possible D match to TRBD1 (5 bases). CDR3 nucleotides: TGTGCCAGCAGCTCCTCAGGGATTAGCACAGATACGCAGTATTTT. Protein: CASSSSGISTDTQYF.